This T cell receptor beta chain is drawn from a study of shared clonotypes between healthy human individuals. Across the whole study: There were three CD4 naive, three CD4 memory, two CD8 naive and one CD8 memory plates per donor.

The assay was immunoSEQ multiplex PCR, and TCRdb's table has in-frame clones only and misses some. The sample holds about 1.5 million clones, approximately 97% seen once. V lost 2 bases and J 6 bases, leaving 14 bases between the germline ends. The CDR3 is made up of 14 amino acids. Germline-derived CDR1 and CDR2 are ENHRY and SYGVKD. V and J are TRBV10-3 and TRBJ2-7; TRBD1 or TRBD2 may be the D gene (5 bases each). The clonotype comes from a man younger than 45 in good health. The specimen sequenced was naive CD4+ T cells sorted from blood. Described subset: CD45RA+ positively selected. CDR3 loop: CAISEGTAHGEQYF. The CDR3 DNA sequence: TGTGCCATCAGTGAGGGGACGGCGCACGGCGAGCAGTACTTC.